A single sample is the source of the 7 T cell receptor beta chains below, sequenced in a study of vaccination and CD4 T cells after COVID-19. Sequence data for DNA of cultured CD4+ T cells were generated by the Oncomine TCR Beta short-read assay. MiXCR, applied by TCRdb to the PCR reads, yields one record per CDR3 protein. Here the sample spans about 13,000 distinct CDR3 sequences, roughly 45% being singletons. This sample's treatment: roughly 10-day PBMC culture with coronavirus spike peptide pools or control peptides (ViraFEST assay). No antigen has been assigned to these receptors. Sequenced here: CD4+ T cells from blood, cultured in vitro, sampled after SARS-CoV-2 vaccination. The source of these receptors is a human donor who had recovered from COVID-19.

V is TRBV27 and J is TRBJ1-5; 7 bases match TRBD1. Germline values: CDR1 MNHEY, CDR2 SMNVEV (reference sequence). The CDR3 covers 19 residues. V trimming: 3 bases; J trimming: 2 bases; junction bases outside the gene matches: 16. The CDR3 sequence: CASSFRPPSTGSGNQPQHF. As DNA, the CDR3 is TGTGCCAGCAGTTTCCGACCCCCTTCGACAGGGTCGGGCAATCAGCCCCAGCATTTT.

Remarks on this clonotype: One base away lies a much larger clone, so this may be a sequencing read error. The V call is TRBV6-1, the J call TRBJ2-5; 10 nucleotides line up with TRBD2. V dropped 5 bases and J dropped 2; count of bases not matched to a gene: 11. This CDR3 spans 17 amino acids. From germline, CDR1 is MNHNS and CDR2 SASEGT. In DNA form, the CDR3 reads TGTGCCAGCAGTCCGAGCGGGAGGGTACGGGTACAAGAGACCCAGTACTTC. This gives the protein CASSPSGRVRVQETQYF.

This chain links TRBV2 with TRBJ2-3, with D possibly matching TRBD1 (5 bases). Germline loops: CDR1 SNHLY, CDR2 FYNNEI. V lost 6 bases to trimming and J lost 4 bases, with 11 bases between them. The CDR3 runs 13 residues. The CDR3 sequence is CASRDSWADTQYF. CDR3 nucleotides: TGTGCCAGCAGAGACAGTTGGGCAGATACGCAGTATTTT.

This clonotype qualifies as medium-sized. The chain is built from TRBV6-1 and TRBJ1-5; 9 positions match TRBD1. The CDR3 runs to 14 residues. Germline assignment: CDR1 MNHNS and CDR2 SASEGT. After removal of 10 bases from V and 6 bases from J, the junction contained 10 bases not matched to a gene. Here the CDR3 reads CAITGTGLGQPQHF. The CDR3 DNA follows: TGTGCCATCACCGGGACAGGGTTAGGTCAGCCCCAGCATTTT.

In this sample, this clonotype is medium-sized (0.01 to 0.1%). The rearrangement joins TRBV12-3 or TRBV12-4 to TRBJ1-6; weak D call: TRBD1 (5 bases). Trimming cost V 3 bases and J 8 bases, with 17 bases left between them. The CDR3 contains 16 residues. CDR3: CASSLNSGRMHSPLHF. The CDR3 DNA reads TGTGCCAGCAGTTTGAATTCAGGGAGGATGCATTCACCCCTCCACTTT.

The chain employs TRBV6-2 or TRBV6-3 and TRBJ2-6, with TRBD1 matching 9 bases. The CDR3 totals 16 residues. V trimming: 8 bases; J trimming: 0 bases; junction bases outside the gene matches: 5. Germline V lookup: CDR1 MNHEY, CDR2 SVGEGT. The CDR3 nucleotides are TGTGCCAGCCACAGGGGGCCGATCTCTGGGGCCAACGTCCTGACTTTC. It yields the protein CASHRGPISGANVLTF.

This clonotype showed up just a few times. The V and J genes are TRBV11-2 and TRBJ1-5; 9 bases match TRBD1. CDR1 and CDR2 (germline): SGHAT, FQNNGV. V lost 1 base and J lost 2; bases outside the gene matches: 3. This CDR3 has 16 amino acids. CDR3 region: CASSLGGQGGNQPQHF. In nucleotides, the CDR3 is TGTGCCAGCAGCTTAGGGGGACAGGGAGGCAATCAGCCCCAGCATTTT.